This T cell receptor (gamma chain) originates from a study of γδ T cells in repeated Plasmodium falciparum infection. Study-level information: Malian repertoires were sampled cross-sectionally without transmission and longitudinally through febrile malaria.

Vgamma9/Vdelta2+ and Vdelta2-negative gammadelta T cells were flow-sorted from PBMC for bulk sequencing. The CDR3 has 16 amino acids. Losses at the gene ends were 6 bases for V and 4 bases for J; bases not matched to a gene: 6. Germline CDR1 is GITISATS and CDR2 is ISYDGTV (reference sequence). Study findings and constraints: Many TCRgamma sequences overlapped between individuals in stable Vgamma9/Vdelta2+ repertoires.

This clone showed up many times. Antigen unknown. This likely reflects a read error, since a far larger clone is one base away. Other DNA sequences in this specimen translate into the identical CDR3. TCRdb called clones anew from the multiplex PCR reads with CATT. The sample includes about 30,000 gamma-chain clones, under 1.5% of them seen just once. The receptor's source is a pool of human donors (malaria-infected and uninfected, not separated). Sequencing used gamma-delta T cells from blood. The chain joins TRGV9 to TRGJP. TCRdb offers no J gene call, so here the DNA was matched to germline to obtain one. The CDR3 sequence is CALWTEQELGKKIKVF. The CDR3 coding sequence is TGTGCCTTGTGGACCGAACAAGAGTTGGGCAAAAAAATCAAGGTATTT.